Listed below are T cell receptor beta chains from one sample, sequenced in a study of shared clonotypes between healthy human individuals. The repertoire was sequenced with immunoSEQ multiplex PCR; TCRdb's copy has only in-frame clones and lacks some. The sample carries roughly 700,000 clones, around 90% recorded once. Source material: memory CD8+ T cells from PBMCs. The receptors stem from a man aged 18-30 years in good health. Some clones in this sample may be carry-over from other donors' samples. Both conserved end residues are part of each CDR3. The D gene is left open where the match is weak. Clone size is shown for a subset of rows, as once, few, many or a class of expanded clone.

J gene | D gene | CDR3 length | V gene | clone size | CDR3 DNA | CDR3 protein
TRBJ1-1 | . | 14 | TRBV7-2 | once | TGTGCCAGCAGCTTCGGACAGATGAACACTGAAGCTTTCTTT | CASSFGQMNTEAFF
TRBJ2-6 | . | 18 | TRBV27 | . | TGTGCCAGCAGTTTCCGCCCTGTCCGGGAGTTTGGGGCCAACGTCCTGACTTTC | CASSFRPVREFGANVLTF
TRBJ1-2 | . | 17 | TRBV4-3 | . | TGCGCCAGCAGCCAAGCCGCTGAGGGGAGAGCGGACTATGGCTACACCTTC | CASSQAAEGRADYGYTF
TRBJ2-7 | TRBD2 | 15 | TRBV7-9 | . | TGTGCCAGCAACCCTTTATGGTTAGCGGGAGTCGAGCAGTACTTC | CASNPLWLAGVEQYF
TRBJ2-1 | TRBD2 | 17 | TRBV11-2 | . | TGTGCCAGCAGCTTAGATTGGCAACTAGCGGGAGTTAATGAGCAGTTCTTC | CASSLDWQLAGVNEQFF
TRBJ2-7 | . | 15 | TRBV13 | . | TGTGCCAGCAGCCCCGGGGGCGGGAGCTCCTACGAGCAGTACTTC | CASSPGGGSSYEQYF
TRBJ1-1 | . | 15 | TRBV7-9 | few | TGTGCCAGCAGTCACAACCACGCGGAGAACACTGAAGCTTTCTTT | CASSHNHAENTEAFF
TRBJ2-5 | TRBD2 | 19 | TRBV28 | . | TGTGCCAGCAGTTTAAGCTATCCTGCGGGACTAGCGGGACAAGAGACCCAGTACTTC | CASSLSYPAGLAGQETQYF
TRBJ2-1 | TRBD2 | 15 | TRBV28 | . | TGTGCCAGCAGTTACGGGAGGGCCTCCTACAATGAGCAGTTCTTC | CASSYGRASYNEQFF
TRBJ2-1 | . | 16 | TRBV5-4 | . | TGTGCCAGCAGCTTTAGGGCCACGGCAGAGTACAATGAGCAGTTCTTC | CASSFRATAEYNEQFF
TRBJ2-2 | TRBD2 | 15 | TRBV29-1 | . | TGCAGCGCTCGCCGGGAGGGAGTAGACACCGGGGAGCTGTTTTTT | CSARREGVDTGELFF
TRBJ1-4 | . | 15 | TRBV7-9 | . | TGTGCCAGCAGCCCCTTGAGGGCAACTAATGAAAAACTGTTTTTT | CASSPLRATNEKLFF
TRBJ1-5 | . | 14 | TRBV7-9 | once | TGTGCCAGCAGCTTAGGAGGGCTCAATCAGCCCCAGCATTTT | CASSLGGLNQPQHF
TRBJ1-5 | . | 14 | TRBV6-5 | few | TGTGCCAGCAGTTACTCGGGGTTGTATCAGCCCCAGCATTTT | CASSYSGLYQPQHF
TRBJ2-2 | TRBD2 | 16 | TRBV7-2 | . | TGTGCCAGCAGCCCAGGACTAGCGACGTACACCGGGGAGCTGTTTTTT | CASSPGLATYTGELFF
TRBJ2-1 | . | 18 | TRBV7-8 | . | TGTGCCAGCAGCTTAGCGGTGGTCGGCGGGGCCAACTACAATGAGCAGTTCTTC | CASSLAVVGGANYNEQFF
TRBJ2-3 | . | 17 | TRBV28 | . | TGTGCCAGCAGTCCGGACTATCCCCAACAAATCACAGATACGCAGTATTTT | CASSPDYPQQITDTQYF
TRBJ2-7 | TRBD2 | 18 | TRBV14 | . | TGTGCCAGCAGCCATCGGCTGGCTAGCGGGAGAACCTCCTACGAGCAGTACTTC | CASSHRLASGRTSYEQYF
TRBJ1-4 | . | 17 | TRBV9 | . | TGTGCCAGCAGCGTAGAGGACACCTGGGGGGTTAATGAAAAACTGTTTTTT | CASSVEDTWGVNEKLFF
TRBJ2-1 | TRBD2 | 19 | TRBV28 | . | TGTGCCAGCAGTTCGGGACTAGCGGGGGGATATCCCGGCTGGAATGAGCAGTTCTTC | CASSSGLAGGYPGWNEQFF
TRBJ2-7 | TRBD1 | 13 | TRBV27 | . | TGTGCCAGCAGTCCGGGACAGACCTACGAGCAGTACTTC | CASSPGQTYEQYF
TRBJ2-7 | . | 17 | TRBV6-1 | . | TGTGCCAGCAGTGAAGCTACAACTCGAGGGGGTTCCTACGAGCAGTACTTC | CASSEATTRGGSYEQYF
TRBJ1-5 | . | 16 | TRBV4-1 | . | TGCGCCAGCAGCCAAGGGGGCCAATATTTTGATCAGCCCCAGCATTTT | CASSQGGQYFDQPQHF
TRBJ2-7 | . | 13 | TRBV11-2 | . | TGTGCCAGCAGCTTTACAGCGTTCTACGAGCAGTACTTC | CASSFTAFYEQYF
TRBJ2-7 | TRBD1 | 15 | TRBV9 | . | TGTGCCAGCAGCGCGGGGACAGGGGCCTCCTACGAGCAGTACTTC | CASSAGTGASYEQYF
TRBJ2-1 | TRBD2 | 16 | TRBV5-8 | . | TGTGCCAGCAGCCCTCATGGGGGGACTAGCGGTAGAAAGCAGTTCTTC | CASSPHGGTSGRKQFF
TRBJ1-2 | . | 14 | TRBV27 | . | TGTGCCAGCAGTTTATTGGGGGGGCTCACTGGCTACACCTTC | CASSLLGGLTGYTF
TRBJ2-2 | . | 15 | TRBV9 | . | TGTGCCAGCAGCGTAGCAAGCGGGTACACCGGGGAGCTGTTTTTT | CASSVASGYTGELFF
TRBJ1-4 | . | 14 | TRBV5-6 | . | TGTGCCAGCCGGCCGATACACGGAGGAGAAAAACTGTTTTTT | CASRPIHGGEKLFF
TRBJ1-3 | TRBD1 | 16 | TRBV5-1 | . | TGCGCCAGCAGCGGTGGGACAGGGAGCTCTGGAAACACCATATATTTT | CASSGGTGSSGNTIYF
TRBJ2-1 | TRBD1 | 13 | TRBV27 | . | TGTGCCAGCAGTTATCGACAGGGCAATGAGCAGTTCTTC | CASSYRQGNEQFF
TRBJ1-2 | . | 11 | TRBV29-1 | . | TGCAGCGTCGGATCGGCTTATGGCTACACCTTC | CSVGSAYGYTF
TRBJ2-2 | . | 14 | TRBV13 | . | TGTGCCAGCAGCTTCCCCGATAACACCGGGGAGCTGTTTTTT | CASSFPDNTGELFF
TRBJ2-2 | . | 15 | TRBV19 | . | TGTGCCAGTAGGACTACGGGAAGCGACACCGGGGAGCTGTTTTTT | CASRTTGSDTGELFF
TRBJ1-1 | . | 14 | TRBV27 | . | TGTGCCAGCAGTTCCCAAAATTGGGTCACTGAAGCTTTCTTT | CASSSQNWVTEAFF
TRBJ2-3 | . | 14 | TRBV7-2 | . | TGTGCCAGCACGAGCTGGGACACCACAGATACGCAGTATTTT | CASTSWDTTDTQYF
TRBJ1-5 | . | 12 | TRBV7-9 | few | TGTGCCAGCAGCTCGGACAATCAGCCCCAGCATTTT | CASSSDNQPQHF
TRBJ2-7 | TRBD2 | 14 | TRBV19 | . | TGTGCCAGTAGTAGTACTAGCGGCCGCTACGAGCAGTACTTC | CASSSTSGRYEQYF
TRBJ2-1 | . | 14 | TRBV27 | . | TGTGCCAGCAGTTTATCGAGGCCCTACAATGAGCAGTTCTTC | CASSLSRPYNEQFF
TRBJ2-7 | TRBD2 | 16 | TRBV7-9 | . | TGTGCCAGCAGCTTTAGTCTAGCGGGAGGGGGATACGAGCAGTACTTC | CASSFSLAGGGYEQYF
TRBJ2-3 | . | 12 | TRBV27 | . | TGTGCCAGCAGTTTACCCCTTGGTACGCAGTATTTT | CASSLPLGTQYF
TRBJ2-7 | TRBD1 | 15 | TRBV7-9 | . | TGTGCCAGCAGCCGCGGGACAGGGGGTCATTACGAGCAGTACTTC | CASSRGTGGHYEQYF